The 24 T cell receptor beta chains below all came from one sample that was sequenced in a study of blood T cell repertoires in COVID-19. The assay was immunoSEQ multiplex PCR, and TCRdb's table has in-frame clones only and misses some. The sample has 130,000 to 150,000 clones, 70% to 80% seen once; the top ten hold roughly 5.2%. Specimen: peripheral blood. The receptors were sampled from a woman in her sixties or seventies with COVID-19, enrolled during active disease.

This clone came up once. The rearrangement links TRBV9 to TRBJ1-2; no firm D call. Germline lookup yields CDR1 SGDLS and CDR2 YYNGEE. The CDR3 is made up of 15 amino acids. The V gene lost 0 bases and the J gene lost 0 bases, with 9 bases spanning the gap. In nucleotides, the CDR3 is TGTGCCAGCAGCGTAGGTAATGTAGCTAACTATGGCTACACCTTC. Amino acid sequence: CASSVGNVANYGYTF.

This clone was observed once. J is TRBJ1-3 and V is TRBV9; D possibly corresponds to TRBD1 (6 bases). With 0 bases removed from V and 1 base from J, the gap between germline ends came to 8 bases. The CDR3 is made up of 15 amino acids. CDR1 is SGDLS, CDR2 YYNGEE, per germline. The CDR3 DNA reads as TGTGCCAGCAGCGTAGGACAGGCTTCTGGAAACACCATATATTTT. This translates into CASSVGQASGNTIYF.

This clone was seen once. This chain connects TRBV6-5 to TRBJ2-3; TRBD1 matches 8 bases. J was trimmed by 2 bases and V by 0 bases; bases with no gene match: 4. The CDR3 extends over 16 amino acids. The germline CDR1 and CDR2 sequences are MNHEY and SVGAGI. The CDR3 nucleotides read TGTGCCAGCAGTTACTCGCGGACAGGGACCACAGATACGCAGTATTTT. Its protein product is CASSYSRTGTTDTQYF.

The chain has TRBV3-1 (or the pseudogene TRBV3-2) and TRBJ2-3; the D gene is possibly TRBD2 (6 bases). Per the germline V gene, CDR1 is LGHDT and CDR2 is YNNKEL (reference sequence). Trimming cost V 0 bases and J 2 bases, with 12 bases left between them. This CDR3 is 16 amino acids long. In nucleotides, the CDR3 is TGTGCCAGCAGCCAAGATCAGGGAGGATACACAGATACGCAGTATTTT. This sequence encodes CASSQDQGGYTDTQYF.

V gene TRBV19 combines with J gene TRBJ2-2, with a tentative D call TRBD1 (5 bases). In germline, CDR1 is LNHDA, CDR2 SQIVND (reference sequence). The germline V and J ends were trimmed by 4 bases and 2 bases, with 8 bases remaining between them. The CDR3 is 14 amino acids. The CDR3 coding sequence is TGTGCCAGTAGTAGTCAGGGTAACACCGGGGAGCTGTTTTTT. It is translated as CASSSQGNTGELFF.

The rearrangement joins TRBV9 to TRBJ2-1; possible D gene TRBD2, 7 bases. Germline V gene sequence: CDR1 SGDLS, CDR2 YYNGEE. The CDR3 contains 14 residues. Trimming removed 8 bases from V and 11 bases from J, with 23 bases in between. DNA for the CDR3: TGTGCCAGTCTACCGAATCCGGGGGGCTCGAAGCAGTTCTTC. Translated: CASLPNPGGSKQFF. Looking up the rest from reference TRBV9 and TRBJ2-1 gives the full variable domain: DSGVTQTPKHLITATGQRVTLRCSPRSGDLSVYWYQQSLDQGLQFLIQYYNGEERAKGNILERFSAQQFPDLHSELNLSSLELGDSALYFCASLPNPGGSKQFFGPGTRLTVL.

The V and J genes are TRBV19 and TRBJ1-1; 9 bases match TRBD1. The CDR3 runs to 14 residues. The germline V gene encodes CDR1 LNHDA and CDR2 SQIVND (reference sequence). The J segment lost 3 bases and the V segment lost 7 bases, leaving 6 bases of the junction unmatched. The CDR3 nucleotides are TGTGCCAGTAAGAACACAGGGGGCGACACTGAAGCTTTCTTT. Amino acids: CASKNTGGDTEAFF.

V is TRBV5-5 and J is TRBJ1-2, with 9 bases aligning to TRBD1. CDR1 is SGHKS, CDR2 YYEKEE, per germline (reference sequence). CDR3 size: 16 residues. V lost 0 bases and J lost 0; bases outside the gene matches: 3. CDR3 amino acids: CASSLAGQGSNYGYTF. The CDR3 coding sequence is TGTGCCAGCAGCTTGGCGGGACAGGGATCTAACTATGGCTACACCTTC.

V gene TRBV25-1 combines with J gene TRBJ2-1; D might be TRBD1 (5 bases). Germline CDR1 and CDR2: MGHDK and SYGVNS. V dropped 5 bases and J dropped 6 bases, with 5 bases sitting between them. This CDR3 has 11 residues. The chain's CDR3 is CASSRGNEQFF. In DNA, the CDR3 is TGTGCCAGCAGTAGGGGCAATGAGCAGTTCTTC.

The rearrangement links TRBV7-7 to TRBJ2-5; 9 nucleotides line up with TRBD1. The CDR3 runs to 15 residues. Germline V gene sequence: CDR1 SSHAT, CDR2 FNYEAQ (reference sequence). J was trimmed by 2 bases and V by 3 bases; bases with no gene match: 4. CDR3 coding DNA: TGTGCCAGCAGCTTGGGAGGGACAGGGCAAGAGACCCAGTACTTC. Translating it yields CASSLGGTGQETQYF.

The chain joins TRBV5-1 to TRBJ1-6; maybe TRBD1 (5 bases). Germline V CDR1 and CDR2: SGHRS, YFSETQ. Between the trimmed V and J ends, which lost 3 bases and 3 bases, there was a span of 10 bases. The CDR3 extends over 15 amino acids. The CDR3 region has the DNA TGCGCCAGCAGCTATTCGACAGACTATAATTCACCCCTCCACTTT. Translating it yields CASSYSTDYNSPLHF.

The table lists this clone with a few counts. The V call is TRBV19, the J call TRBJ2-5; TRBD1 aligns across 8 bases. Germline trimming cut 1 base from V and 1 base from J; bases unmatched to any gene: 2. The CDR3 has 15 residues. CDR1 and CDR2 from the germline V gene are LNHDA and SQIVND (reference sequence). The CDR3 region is CASSIARGLQETQYF. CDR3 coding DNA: TGTGCCAGTAGTATAGCCAGGGGGCTCCAAGAGACCCAGTACTTC.

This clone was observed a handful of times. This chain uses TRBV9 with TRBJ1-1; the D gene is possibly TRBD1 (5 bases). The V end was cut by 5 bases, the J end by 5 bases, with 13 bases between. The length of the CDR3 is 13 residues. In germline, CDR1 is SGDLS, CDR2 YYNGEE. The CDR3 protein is CASSLGDRTEAFF. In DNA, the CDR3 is TGTGCCAGCAGTCTAGGAGACAGAACTGAAGCTTTCTTT.

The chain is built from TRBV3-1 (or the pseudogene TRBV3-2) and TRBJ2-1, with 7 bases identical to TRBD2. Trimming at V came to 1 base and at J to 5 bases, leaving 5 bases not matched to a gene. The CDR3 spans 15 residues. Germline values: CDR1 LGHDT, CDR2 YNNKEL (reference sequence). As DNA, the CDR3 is TGTGCCAGCAGCCAAGTGCTAGCGGCTCACAATGAGCAGTTCTTC. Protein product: CASSQVLAAHNEQFF.

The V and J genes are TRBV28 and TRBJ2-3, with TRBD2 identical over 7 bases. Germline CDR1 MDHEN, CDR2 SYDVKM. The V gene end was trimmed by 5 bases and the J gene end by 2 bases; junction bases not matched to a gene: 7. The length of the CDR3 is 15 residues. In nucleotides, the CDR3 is TGTGCCAGCAGTCCTCCACTAGCGTACACAGATACGCAGTATTTT. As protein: CASSPPLAYTDTQYF. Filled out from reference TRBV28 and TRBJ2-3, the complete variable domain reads DVKVTQSSRYLVKRTGEKVFLECVQDMDHENMFWYRQDPGLGLRLIYFSYDVKMKEKGDIPEGYSVSREKKERFSLILESASTNQTSMYLCASSPPLAYTDTQYFGPGTRLTVL.

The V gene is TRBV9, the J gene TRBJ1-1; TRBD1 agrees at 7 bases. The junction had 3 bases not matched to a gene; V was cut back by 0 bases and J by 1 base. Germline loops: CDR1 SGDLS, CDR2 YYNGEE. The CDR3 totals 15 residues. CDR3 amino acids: CASSVVGGPNTEAFF. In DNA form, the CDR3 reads TGTGCCAGCAGCGTAGTAGGGGGCCCGAACACTGAAGCTTTCTTT.

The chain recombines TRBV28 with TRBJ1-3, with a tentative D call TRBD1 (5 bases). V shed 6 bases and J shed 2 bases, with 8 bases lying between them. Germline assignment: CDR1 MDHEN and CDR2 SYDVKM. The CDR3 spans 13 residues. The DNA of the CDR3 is TGTGCCAGCAGGGGGCTCGCTGGAAACACCATATATTTT. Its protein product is CASRGLAGNTIYF. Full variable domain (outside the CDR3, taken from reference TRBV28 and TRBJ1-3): DVKVTQSSRYLVKRTGEKVFLECVQDMDHENMFWYRQDPGLGLRLIYFSYDVKMKEKGDIPEGYSVSREKKERFSLILESASTNQTSMYLCASRGLAGNTIYFGEGSWLTVV.

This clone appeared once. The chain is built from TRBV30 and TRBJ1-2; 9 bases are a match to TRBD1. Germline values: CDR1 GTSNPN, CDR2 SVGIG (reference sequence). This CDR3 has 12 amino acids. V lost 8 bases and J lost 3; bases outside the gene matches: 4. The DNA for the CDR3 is TGTGCCGGACAGGGGTGGGACTATGGCTACACCTTC. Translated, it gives CAGQGWDYGYTF.

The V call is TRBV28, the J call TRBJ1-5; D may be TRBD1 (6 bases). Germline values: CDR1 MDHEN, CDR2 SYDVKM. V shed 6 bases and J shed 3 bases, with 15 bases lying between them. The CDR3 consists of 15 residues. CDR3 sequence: CASRVQGPYNQPQHF. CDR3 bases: TGTGCCAGCAGGGTACAGGGCCCATACAATCAGCCCCAGCATTTT.

The CDR3 DNA follows: TGCGCCAGCAGCCAAGATCTAGGGGCCTACGAGCAGTACTTC. Translating gives CASSQDLGAYEQYF. The rearrangement uses TRBV4-3 and TRBJ2-7; TRBD1 is a possible D gene (5 bases). Germline CDR1 and CDR2: LGHNA and YSLEER. The CDR3 is 14 residues long. The V and J ends lost 0 bases and 2 bases respectively, with 8 bases between them.

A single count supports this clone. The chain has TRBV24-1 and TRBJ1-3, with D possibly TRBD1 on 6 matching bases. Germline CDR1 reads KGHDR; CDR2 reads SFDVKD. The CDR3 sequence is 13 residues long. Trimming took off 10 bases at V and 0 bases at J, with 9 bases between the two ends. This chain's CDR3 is CATGDNSGNTIYF. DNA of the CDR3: TGTGCCACGGGGGACAACTCTGGAAACACCATATATTTT.

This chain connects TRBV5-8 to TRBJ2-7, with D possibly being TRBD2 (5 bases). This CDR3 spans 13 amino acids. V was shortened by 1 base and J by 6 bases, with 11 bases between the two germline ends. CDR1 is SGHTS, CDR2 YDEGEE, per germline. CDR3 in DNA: TGTGCCAGCAGCTTGAGGCCGAGGGCCGAGCAGTACTTC. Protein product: CASSLRPRAEQYF. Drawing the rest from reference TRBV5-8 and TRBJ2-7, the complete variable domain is EAGVTQSPTHLIKTRGQQATLRCSPISGHTSVYWYQQALGLGLQFLLWYDEGEERNRGNFPPRFSGRQFPNYSSELNVNALELEDSALYLCASSLRPRAEQYFGPGTRLTVT.

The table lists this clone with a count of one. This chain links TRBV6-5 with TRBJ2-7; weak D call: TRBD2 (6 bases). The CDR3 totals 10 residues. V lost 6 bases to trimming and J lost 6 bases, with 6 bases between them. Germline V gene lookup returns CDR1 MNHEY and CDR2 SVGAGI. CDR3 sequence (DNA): TGTGCCAGCAGAGCGGGCGAGCAGTACTTC. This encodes CASRAGEQYF.

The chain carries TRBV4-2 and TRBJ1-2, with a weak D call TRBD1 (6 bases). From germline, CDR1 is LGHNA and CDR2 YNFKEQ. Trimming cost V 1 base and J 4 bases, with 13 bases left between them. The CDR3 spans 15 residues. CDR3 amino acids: CASSQGAGDRYGYTF. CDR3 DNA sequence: TGTGCCAGCAGCCAAGGTGCAGGGGATCGCTATGGCTACACCTTC.